These T cell receptor beta chains were read from a single sample in a study of cytomegalovirus exposure and HLA in healthy donors. The repertoire was sequenced with immunoSEQ multiplex PCR; TCRdb's copy has only in-frame clones and lacks some. The sample yields 200,000 to 300,000 clones, roughly 86% seen once. Sequencing was done on a sample of PBMCs. The origin of the receptors is a middle-aged woman in good health and CMV-seropositive. CDR3s include the opening cysteine and the closing phenylalanine or tryptophan.

>TRBV4-2|TRBJ2-7
CASSQDVTGAYEQYF
>TRBV25-1|TRBJ2-7
CASRTGPEQYF
>TRBV10-3|TRBJ1-5
CAIKGQGDQPQHF
>TRBV27|TRBJ1-4
CASSHTSWEANEKLFF
>TRBV7-9|TRBJ2-4
CASSSSQNSQYF
>TRBV29-1|TRBJ2-7
CSVLGLAGVVYEQYF
>TRBV4-3|TRBJ1-6
CASSPRTGGASSPLHF
>TRBV6-6|TRBJ2-1
CASSYETSFNEQFF
>TRBV7-6|TRBJ2-7
CASSPLAGARGEQYF
>TRBV27|TRBJ1-6
CASSLGTDSSPLHF
>TRBV6-5|TRBJ2-7
CASRGTSGPYEQYF
>TRBV19|TRBJ1-2
CASSPRQVFQGGYTF